This TCR beta chain originates from a study of cytomegalovirus exposure and HLA in healthy donors. Study information: The roughly 120 million unique TCR beta sequences, from 150 million to 200 million T cells, were found by an earlier analysis.

Study-wide results and limits: As confirmed in vitro, three CMV-associated chains were specific for CMV antigens. V- and J-gene trimming of TCR beta was linked (in a later analysis) to a missense DCLRE1C variant.

Germline V lookup: CDR1 SGHTA, CDR2 FQGTGA. CDR3 length equals 16 residues. The V and J ends lost 4 bases and 7 bases, in that order; junction bases with no gene match: 8. Of note for this clone: Antigen: not known.

The PCR had 60 Vbeta and 13 Jbeta primers. Sequenced by immunoSEQ multiplex PCR; TCRdb stores in-frame clones only, minus some. The sample lists over 150,000 clones; about 80% were seen once. V and J are TRBV7-3 and TRBJ2-2; 11 bases align to TRBD2. Source material: PBMCs. The source of this sequence is a man in his late teens or twenties in good health and CMV-seropositive. This CDR3 is CASSSPSGGSGGELFF. DNA of the CDR3: TGTGCCAGCAGCTCCCCTAGCGGGGGGTCCGGCGGGGAGCTGTTTTTT.